Detailed here is one TCR beta chain. Its antigen is as yet unknown. Methods used by the authors: Filtering was not the same, since immunoSEQ gave junction-only sequences without quality scores. Assay: immunoSEQ multiplex PCR; the TCRdb copy retains only in-frame clones and omits some. V, J and clone size are taken as reported in that table, and D and trimming were inferred from the DNA itself. This table holds about 2.3 million clones, about 92% found once. The sample is drawn from a study of shared clonotypes between healthy human individuals. Study-level background: Researchers drew samples from a couple of women and a few men aged 18 to 49. The study, taken as a whole, reports: It was the non-shared clonotypes that had lower generation probabilities than clonotypes shared by all four donors. In several donors, around 4.5% of naive CD4 clonotypes appeared in common.

CDR1 and CDR2 (germline): SGHRS, YFSETQ. Trimming took 1 base from V and 3 from J, leaving 10 bases between them. The CDR3 is 15 amino acids. The receptor was isolated from a man younger than 35 in good health. Some clones in this sample may be carry-over from other donors' samples. Specimen: naive CD4+ T cells from PBMCs. Subset described: CD45RA+ positively selected. The rearrangement uses TRBV5-1 and TRBJ2-2, with D possibly TRBD1 on 6 matching bases. CDR3 sequence (DNA): TGCGCCAGCAGCTTGATGTCAGGGGACACCGGGGAGCTGTTTTTT. This encodes CASSLMSGDTGELFF.